The source of this T cell receptor beta chain is a study of CD8+ T cells in alopecia areata (dated by TCRdb to between 2018 and 2020). About the full investigation: Treated patients were enrolled in an open-label pilot trial of oral tofacitinib at 5 to 10 mg twice daily for moderate-to-severe alopecia areata. Scalp clonality was compared across normal scalp (n=4), patchy alopecia areata scalp (n=8), and alopecia totalis/universalis scalp (n=8). Human TCRbeta sequencing covered scalp tissue and sorted CD4+ and CD8+ peripheral blood T cells from patchy and totalis/universalis alopecia areata patients and healthy controls. Patients stayed on tofacitinib for 6 to 18 months and then had 6 months of follow-up off drug so that delayed response and recurrence could be assessed. immunoSEQ multiplex PCR using 35 Vbeta forward primers and 13 Jbeta reverse primers was used to amplify TCRbeta CDR3 regions. The SALT score, which quantifies the percentage of affected scalp surface area, was used to measure disease severity in treated patients. High-throughput TCRbeta sequencing was used to examine T cell clonal expansion in alopecia areata in both the C3H/HeJ mouse model and human patients. Biopsies were taken from tofacitinib-treated patients at baseline and again at 4 and 24 weeks into treatment, and several of those patients also had a later scalp biopsy. RNA was obtained with the PAXgene miRNA kit for fixed scalp, the miRNeasy kit for PBMCs, and the RNeasy kit for mouse skin.

Paper-wide results and their limitations: Scalp clonality and the number of expanded CD8+ clones among the top 100 scalp clones were significantly decreased by tofacitinib. Compared with normal scalp, lesional scalp had higher clonality and more expanded CD8+ clones, particularly in alopecia totalis/universalis, a pattern that suggests antigenic drive. Shared TCR sequences between patients were less evident than in mice, which may be partly attributable to HLA diversity in the patient population. Scalp TCR repertoire analysis is complicated because resident alphabeta T cells in normal human skin are also sequenced, whereas mouse skin is dominated by gammadelta T cells. Many expanded lesional clones were found to persist in scalp and blood during tofacitinib treatment, and relapse after treatment cessation may be partly explained by this persistence. Because the treated cohort was small and had just a single nonresponder, larger studies are needed to establish links between baseline CD8+ expansion and response.

The time point label here, explained by the study, means: more than 3 weeks on oral tofacitinib. The treatment or condition label of this sample denotes: oral pan-JAK inhibitor, 5-10 mg twice daily. Lesional scalp punch biopsies and peripheral blood were obtained from alopecia areata patients. After PBMCs were isolated by density centrifugation and stained for CD3, CD4 and CD8, a FACSAria was used to sort CD4+ and CD8+ T cells. Libraries were made using the immunoSEQ multiplex PCR assay. For TCR sequencing, RNA was extracted from every sample and reverse transcribed into cDNA to serve as template. First-strand cDNA was synthesized with SuperScript III using a 2:1 mix of oligo-dT and random hexamers. Amplification bias was assessed with a synthetic immune receptor repertoire, and residual bias was removed computationally. Per the source publication's procedure: Raw reads were preprocessed to remove errors, and CDR3 was defined according to IMGT conventions as the region from the conserved cysteine to phenylalanine. Clonality was computed by normalizing Shannon entropy by log2 of the number of productive unique TCRs and subtracting the result from 1. Scalp TCRbeta sequences were cross-referenced with sorted blood CD4 and CD8 repertoires so that the CD4 or CD8 identity of scalp clones could be inferred. Imported from immuneACCESS, the table was reduced by TCRdb to in-frame sequences with V and J called. These copies leave out some clones; in studies compared against another copy, an unresolved V gene accounts for under half, and the cause of the remainder is not known. V and J calls and clone size are those listed in that table; D and trimming were worked out from the DNA. The sample includes about 140,000 clones, with roughly 82% observed a single time. The top ten clones comprise about 25% of the sample.

The junction carries 11 bases between V and J, which are trimmed by 1 base and 7 bases respectively. Looking up the germline V gene (reference sequence) yields CDR1 SGHNT and CDR2 YYREEE. The CDR3 spans 13 residues, from the cysteine through the phenylalanine. Kept here is only the CDR3 DNA, which spans 39 bases and is read in frame from base 1. This clone was found once. Its antigen is still unknown. The sample holds no much larger clone one base away, and base qualities are not on file. Here the sequenced sample was CD8+ T cells sorted from blood, taken at week 4, from a patient treated with tofacitinib. This chain is built from TRBV5-4 and TRBJ2-5; the D gene cannot be resolved beyond TRBD1 or TRBD2, each matching 6 bases. The receptor was derived from a human donor with alopecia areata. The CDR3 reads CASSLLQGGTQYF. The DNA sequence follows: TGTGCCAGCAGCTTGCTACAGGGAGGGACCCAGTACTTC.